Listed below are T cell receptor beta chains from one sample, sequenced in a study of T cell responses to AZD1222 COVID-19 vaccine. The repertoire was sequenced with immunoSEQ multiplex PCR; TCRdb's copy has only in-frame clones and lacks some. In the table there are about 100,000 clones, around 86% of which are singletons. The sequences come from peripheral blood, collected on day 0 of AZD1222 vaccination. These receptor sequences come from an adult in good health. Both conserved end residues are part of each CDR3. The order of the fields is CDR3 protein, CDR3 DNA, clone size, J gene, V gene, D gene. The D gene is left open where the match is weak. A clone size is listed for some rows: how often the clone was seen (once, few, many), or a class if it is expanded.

CDR3: CATSDPGTGTYEQYF
DNA: TGTGCCACCAGTGACCCGGGGACAGGAACCTACGAGCAGTACTTC
size: .
J: TRBJ2-7
V: TRBV24-1
D: TRBD1

CDR3: CASSPGGGGSYNEQFF
DNA: TGTGCCAGCAGCCCTGGTGGTGGGGGCTCCTACAATGAGCAGTTCTTC
size: .
J: TRBJ2-1
V: TRBV5-4
D: .

CDR3: CASSFRPTGYEQYF
DNA: TGTGCCAGCAGTTTCAGGCCTACGGGCTACGAGCAGTACTTC
size: .
J: TRBJ2-7
V: TRBV27
D: .

CDR3: CASRREDTQYF
DNA: TGCGCCAGCAGGAGAGAGGATACGCAGTATTTT
size: .
J: TRBJ2-3
V: TRBV10-2
D: .

CDR3: CASSVQGRGEKLFF
DNA: TGTGCCAGCAGCGTACAGGGGCGCGGTGAAAAACTGTTTTTT
size: .
J: TRBJ1-4
V: TRBV7-2
D: TRBD1

CDR3: CASSGAGTGNTEAFF
DNA: TGCGCCAGCAGCGGAGCCGGGACGGGGAACACTGAAGCTTTCTTT
size: .
J: TRBJ1-1
V: TRBV5-1
D: .

CDR3: CASSLEDRNIQYF
DNA: TGCGCCAGCAGCTTAGAGGACAGAAACATTCAGTACTTC
size: .
J: TRBJ2-4
V: TRBV5-1
D: .

CDR3: CASSPGQGYNSPLHF
DNA: TGTGCCAGCAGTCCGGGACAGGGGTATAATTCACCCCTCCACTTT
size: .
J: TRBJ1-6
V: TRBV25-1
D: TRBD1

CDR3: CASSIGRTNYGYTF
DNA: TGTGCCAGTAGTATTGGGCGGACCAACTATGGCTACACCTTC
size: .
J: TRBJ1-2
V: TRBV19
D: .

CDR3: CASSITDTQYF
DNA: TGTGCCAGCAGCATCACAGATACGCAGTATTTT
size: once
J: TRBJ2-3
V: TRBV12-3/TRBV12-4
D: .

CDR3: CSVDQGWGEKLFF
DNA: TGCAGCGTTGACCAGGGGTGGGGTGAAAAACTGTTTTTT
size: .
J: TRBJ1-4
V: TRBV29-1
D: .

CDR3: CASSASGTSEHNEQFF
DNA: TGTGCCAGCAGCGCATCCGGGACTAGCGAGCACAATGAGCAGTTCTTC
size: .
J: TRBJ2-1
V: TRBV5-5
D: TRBD2

CDR3: CASSSAGTRTYNEQFF
DNA: TGTGCCAGCAGCTCAGCCGGGACTAGAACCTACAATGAGCAGTTCTTC
size: .
J: TRBJ2-1
V: TRBV7-3
D: TRBD2

CDR3: CASVKPFRDERGNTIYF
DNA: TGTGCCAGCGTTAAACCCTTCAGGGACGAGCGAGGAAACACCATATATTTT
size: .
J: TRBJ1-3
V: TRBV21-1
D: .

CDR3: CASFHGTMNTEAFF
DNA: TGTGCCAGCTTTCACGGGACAATGAACACTGAAGCTTTCTTT
size: few
J: TRBJ1-1
V: TRBV6-5
D: .

CDR3: CASSQGYGETQYF
DNA: TGTGCCAGCAGCCAAGGTTATGGGGAGACCCAGTACTTC
size: .
J: TRBJ2-5
V: TRBV3-1/TRBV3-2
D: .

CDR3: CASSVDSGNTIYF
DNA: TGTGCCAGCAGTGTTGACAGCGGAAACACCATATATTTT
size: .
J: TRBJ1-3
V: TRBV6-4
D: .

CDR3: CASSPRLGLAGPSTDTQYF
DNA: TGTGCCAGCAGCCCACGATTAGGACTAGCGGGCCCAAGCACAGATACGCAGTATTTT
size: .
J: TRBJ2-3
V: TRBV3-1/TRBV3-2
D: TRBD2

CDR3: CASSSPPTQYF
DNA: TGTGCCAGCAGTTCCCCCCCGACCCAGTACTTC
size: .
J: TRBJ2-5
V: TRBV6-5
D: .

CDR3: CASSLRLAGYPGELFF
DNA: TGTGCCAGCAGCTTGAGACTAGCGGGATACCCCGGGGAGCTGTTTTTT
size: .
J: TRBJ2-2
V: TRBV7-2
D: TRBD2

CDR3: CAWRRQANNGYTF
DNA: TGTGCCTGGAGAAGACAGGCCAACAATGGCTACACCTTC
size: .
J: TRBJ1-2
V: TRBV30
D: .

CDR3: CASSDSDRTSMGSYEQYF
DNA: TGTGCCAGCAGTGACTCTGACAGAACGAGTATGGGCTCCTACGAGCAGTACTTC
size: few
J: TRBJ2-7
V: TRBV6-4
D: .

CDR3: CASSQNTFGTGELFF
DNA: TGCGCCAGCAGCCAAAACACCTTTGGGACCGGGGAGCTGTTTTTT
size: .
J: TRBJ2-2
V: TRBV4-3
D: .

CDR3: CASSPIGGSRDTSNTGELFF
DNA: TGTGCCAGCAGCCCTATAGGGGGGTCGCGGGACACATCGAACACCGGGGAGCTGTTTTTT
size: .
J: TRBJ2-2
V: TRBV7-3
D: .

CDR3: CASSYIPGLAGVGYEQYF
DNA: TGTGCCAGCAGCTATATCCCGGGACTAGCGGGAGTCGGGTACGAGCAGTACTTC
size: .
J: TRBJ2-7
V: TRBV7-6
D: TRBD2

CDR3: CASSDQMLEPQHF
DNA: TGCGCCAGCAGTGACCAAATGCTGGAGCCCCAGCATTTT
size: .
J: TRBJ1-5
V: TRBV10-1
D: .

CDR3: CASSFQGDGYTF
DNA: TGTGCCAGCAGTTTTCAGGGAGACGGCTACACCTTC
size: .
J: TRBJ1-2
V: TRBV6-5
D: .

CDR3: CASRQKTTTGYGGNYGYTF
DNA: TGCGCCAGCAGGCAAAAGACTACAACAGGGTACGGTGGAAACTATGGCTACACCTTC
size: .
J: TRBJ1-2
V: TRBV5-1
D: .

CDR3: CASMRDRASTDTQYF
DNA: TGTGCCAGTATGAGGGACAGGGCTAGCACAGATACGCAGTATTTT
size: .
J: TRBJ2-3
V: TRBV19
D: TRBD1